This TCR beta chain was captured in a study of CD8 T cells in Susac syndrome. Study overall: Patients with Susac syndrome who were sequenced included five or six with active disease and fewer than 10 in remission. There were Susac syndrome patients who were therapy-naive at blood draw, others on corticosteroids, and others on intravenous immunoglobulin alone.

RNA, at about 0.5 to 1 ug, was reverse transcribed with random hexamers. Across 54 Vbeta and 13 Jbeta, immunoSEQ multiplex PCR amplified TCR beta CDR3. TCRdb called the immunoSEQ multiplex PCR reads again in MiXCR, with one record for every CDR3 protein. The sample includes approximately 180,000 distinct CDR3 sequences, around 94% of them seen just once. V lost 5 bases, J lost 0 bases, and 7 bases lay in between. CDR3 size: 14 residues. Germline V gene sequence: CDR1 MNHEY, CDR2 SMNVEV (reference sequence). CD8+ and CD4+ T cells taken from blood had their TCR beta sequenced. J is TRBJ2-2 and V is TRBV27; D unclear. This clonotype was obtained from a human donor with Susac syndrome. Sequencing was performed on CD4+ T cells from PBMCs. The CDR3: CASSRLPNTGELFF. CDR3 DNA sequence: TGTGCCAGCAGTCGCCTTCCGAACACCGGGGAGCTGTTTTTT.